This T cell receptor beta chain was documented in a study of blood T cell repertoires in COVID-19. The CDR3 contains 15 residues. Per the germline V gene, CDR1 is LGHDT and CDR2 is YNNKEL (reference sequence). The junction had 0 bases not matched to a gene; V was cut back by 2 bases and J by 4 bases. Profiling relied on immunoSEQ multiplex PCR, and the TCRdb table lists in-frame clones only, not all of them. Seen here are approximately 28,000 clones, 85% to 95% observed once, and the top ten hold around 0.83%. The sequenced sample consisted of peripheral blood. The sequence derives from a woman in her 70s with COVID-19, enrolled during active disease. This chain joins TRBV3-1 (or the pseudogene TRBV3-2) and TRBJ2-1; 12 bases are a match to TRBD2. The CDR3 reads CASSQTSGRYNEQFF. Written as DNA, the CDR3 is TGTGCCAGCAGCCAAACTAGCGGGAGGTACAATGAGCAGTTCTTC.